These 11 T cell receptor beta chains were all obtained from the same sample, sequenced in a study of blood T cells in healthy people across ages. A second roughly 7 to 11 cycle PCR used barcoded and J-beta primers. TCRdb re-derived calls from the 5' RACE reads in MiXCR, one entry per CDR3 protein. The sample holds about 800,000 distinct CDR3 sequences; 20% to 25% are singletons and the top ten take 3% to 4.5%. The sample also formed part of further work on T cells of mothers and their children.

Sequencing was carried out using blood. These receptors were collected from a boy aged 10-17 years in good health.

The V gene is TRBV20-1, the J gene TRBJ1-6; D is ambiguous. Germline CDR1 is DFQATT and CDR2 is SNEGSKA (reference sequence). The CDR3 extends over 14 amino acids. The V and J ends lost 6 bases and 7 bases respectively, with 16 bases between them. This CDR3 reads CSALEAASNSPLHF. Written as DNA, the CDR3 is TGCAGTGCCCTTGAGGCAGCTTCGAATTCACCCCTCCACTTT.

A word on this clonotype: This may stem from a read error, because a much larger clone lies one nucleotide away. The chain couples TRBV3-1 to TRBJ2-5; unclear D gene. The germline V gene has CDR1 LGHDT and CDR2 YNNKEL (reference sequence). This CDR3 spans 11 amino acids. V was pared by 0 bases and J by 6 bases, with 2 bases between. The CDR3 protein is CASSQEQTQYF. CDR3 in DNA: TGTGCCAGCAGCCAAGAACAGACCCAGTACTTC.

This clonotype has just a few counts. The chain uses TRBV7-9 and TRBJ1-2, with D hard to call. The CDR3 has 18 amino acids. Looked up from germline, CDR1 is SEHNR and CDR2 is FQNEAQ (reference sequence). The V gene lost 4 bases and the J gene lost 1 base, with 22 bases spanning the gap. The CDR3 region has the DNA TGTGCCAGCAGCTCCCCTAATCCTCTGGGCCCAGATAACTATGGCTACACCTTC. Translation gives CASSSPNPLGPDNYGYTF.

J is TRBJ2-2 and V is TRBV10-3; D gene ambiguous. The CDR3 loop spans 13 amino acids. Germline V gene data show CDR1 as ENHRY and CDR2 as SYGVKD. With 3 bases removed from V and 5 bases from J, the gap between germline ends came to 7 bases. The CDR3 coding sequence is TGTGCCATCAGTGAATTCGGGACCGGGGAGCTGTTTTTT. Translated: CAISEFGTGELFF.

There are a few counts of this clonotype. This sequence joins TRBV2 and TRBJ2-7, with a tentative D call TRBD2 (7 bases). CDR3 size: 14 residues. V gave up 4 bases and J gave up 4 bases, with 14 bases separating them. Germline CDR1 is SNHLY and CDR2 is FYNNEI. In DNA form, the CDR3 reads TGTGCCAGCAGTGGTCCGGGGGGCCGGTACGAGCAGTACTTC. Protein: CASSGPGGRYEQYF.

This clonotype showed up just a few times. The CDR3 region is CSALLTGNTEAFF. The CDR3 DNA reads TGCAGCGCCCTACTCACAGGCAACACTGAAGCTTTCTTT. The chain uses TRBV29-1 and TRBJ1-1; TRBD1 is a possible D gene (5 bases). The CDR3 is made up of 13 amino acids. The V gene's germline CDR1 is SQVTM and CDR2 ANQGSEA. The ends were cut back, 7 bases at V and 2 bases at J, with 14 bases in the middle. Variable domain in full (rest from reference TRBV29-1 and TRBJ1-1): SAVISQKPSRDICQRGTSLTIQCQVDSQVTMMFWYRQQPGQSLTLIATANQGSEATYESGFVIDKFPISRPNLTFSTLTVSNMSPEDSSIYLCSALLTGNTEAFFGQGTRLTVV.

The table lists this clonotype with a few counts. The gene calls are TRBV12-3 or TRBV12-4 and TRBJ2-3; weak D call: TRBD1 (5 bases). The V end was cut by 6 bases, the J end by 1 base, with 11 bases between. This CDR3 contains 14 residues. CDR3 nucleotides: TGTGCCAGCAGCCCAAGACAGCGCACAGATACGCAGTATTTT. Translated, it gives CASSPRQRTDTQYF.

In its sample, this clonotype was seen a few times. V usage is TRBV11-2 and J usage is TRBJ1-4; D may be TRBD1 (6 bases). Per the germline V gene, CDR1 is SGHAT and CDR2 is FQNNGV. V was shortened by 5 bases and J by 8 bases, with 12 bases between the two germline ends. The CDR3 is 13 residues long. The CDR3 is CASSHGQSEKLFF. The CDR3 DNA sequence: TGTGCCAGCAGCCACGGACAGTCGGAAAAACTGTTTTTT.

This clonotype was picked up a small number of times. The genes are TRBV25-1 and TRBJ2-2, with D possibly matching TRBD2 (6 bases). The CDR3 is made up of 14 amino acids. Trimming shortened V by 3 bases and J by 6 bases, and 11 bases separated the two germline ends. Germline V lookup: CDR1 MGHDK, CDR2 SYGVNS. This CDR3 is CASSERGRPGELFF. The CDR3 DNA reads TGTGCCAGCAGTGAGCGGGGCCGGCCCGGGGAGCTGTTTTTT.

The rearrangement links TRBV28 to TRBJ1-1, with D unclear. V dropped 7 bases and J dropped 0 bases, with 12 bases sitting between them. There are 14 residues in the CDR3. Germline V lookup: CDR1 MDHEN, CDR2 SYDVKM. The CDR3 region has the DNA TGTGCCAGCAAGAACAGATTTATGAACACTGAAGCTTTCTTT. It translates to CASKNRFMNTEAFF.

This clonotype was counted between two and nine times. V gene TRBV21-1 combines with J gene TRBJ1-5; the D call of TRBD1 is as the table states it, not checked on the DNA. TRBV21-1 is classified as a pseudogene. This CDR3 has 15 amino acids. The chain's CDR3 is CASSSRQDSNQPQHF. The DNA for the CDR3 is TGTGCCAGCAGCTCGCGACAGGATAGCAATCAGCCCCAGCATTTT.